Listed below are T cell receptor beta chains from one sample, sequenced in a study of long-term antiretroviral therapy in people with HIV. Some clones are missing from TCRdb's copy, which holds only in-frame ones; the method was immunoSEQ multiplex PCR. The table shows about 20,000 clones, with less than 85% occurring only once. The material was unsorted PBMCs, obtained 2.4 years after starting antiretroviral therapy. Receptor source: a man between 35 and 55 years old with HIV. Both conserved end residues are part of each CDR3. The D gene is left open where the match is weak. A clone size is listed for some rows: how often the clone was seen (once, few, many), or a class if it is expanded.

v_call,clone_size,d_call,j_call,cdr3_nt,cdr3_aa
TRBV7-3,NA,NA,TRBJ2-2,TGTGCCAGCGGGTGGATCTCCAACACCGGGGAGCTGTTTTTT,CASGWISNTGELFF
TRBV5-1,NA,NA,TRBJ2-7,TGCGCCAGCAGGTTGGATATAATGAGCTCCTACGAGCAGTACTTC,CASRLDIMSSYEQYF
TRBV5-6,NA,NA,TRBJ2-7,TGTGCCAGCAGCCTCGATGTCTACGAGCAGTACTTC,CASSLDVYEQYF
TRBV6-1,NA,TRBD1,TRBJ1-3,TGTGCCAGCAGTGAACTTGAGGGACAGGGGACTGGAAACACCATATATTTT,CASSELEGQGTGNTIYF
TRBV7-9,NA,TRBD1,TRBJ2-7,TGTGCCAGCAGCTCCGTACTCGCGACAGGGAACGAGCAGTACTTC,CASSSVLATGNEQYF
TRBV23-1,NA,TRBD2,TRBJ2-2,TGCGCCAGCAGTCAATCCCCCGAGCGGGGGCTCCCAAACACCGGGGAGCTGTTTTTT,CASSQSPERGLPNTGELFF
TRBV18,few,NA,TRBJ1-5,TGTGCCAGCACTCCAGGAGTCAATCAGCCCCAGCATTTT,CASTPGVNQPQHF
TRBV29-1,NA,TRBD2,TRBJ2-1,TGCAGCGTGACCGGGACTAGCGGGAGGGCCAGGTACAATGAGCAGTTCTTC,CSVTGTSGRARYNEQFF
TRBV27,NA,NA,TRBJ2-1,TGTGCCAGCAGTCGAGGCTCCTACAATGAGCAGTTCTTC,CASSRGSYNEQFF
TRBV5-1,NA,NA,TRBJ2-7,TGCGCCAGCAGCTTGGCACACCCCTACGAGCAGTACTTC,CASSLAHPYEQYF
TRBV7-3,NA,TRBD2,TRBJ2-3,TGTGCCAGCAGCTCAGTAGCGGGAGGGCCAGATACGCAGTATTTT,CASSSVAGGPDTQYF
TRBV9,few,TRBD2,TRBJ2-1,TGTGCCAGCAGCGCCCTAGCGGGAGACTACAATGAGCAGTTCTTC,CASSALAGDYNEQFF
TRBV7-9,NA,NA,TRBJ1-4,TGTGCCAGCAGCTTTGGGTCAGGGAACGAAAAACTGTTTTTT,CASSFGSGNEKLFF
TRBV12-5,NA,NA,TRBJ2-7,TGTGCTAGTGGTCCTCAGGGAGGGGGGGTGCGGTACGAGCAGTACTTC,CASGPQGGGVRYEQYF
TRBV18,NA,NA,TRBJ2-1,TGTGCCAGCTCACCGCCTGATGGGAATGAGCAGTTCTTC,CASSPPDGNEQFF
TRBV6-1,NA,NA,TRBJ1-1,TGTGCCAGCAGTGAGGTCCACGGGTTGAACACTGAAGCTTTCTTT,CASSEVHGLNTEAFF
TRBV19,NA,NA,TRBJ1-5,TGTGCCAGTAGTACTACATTAGAGCCCCAGCATTTT,CASSTTLEPQHF
TRBV9,NA,NA,TRBJ2-6,TGTGCCAGCAGCGCCGGACCCCAATTTAGCTCTGGGGCCAACGTCCTGACTTTC,CASSAGPQFSSGANVLTF
TRBV11-2,once,NA,TRBJ2-7,TGTGCCAGCAGCTTTTTACGGGGAAACGAGCAGTACTTC,CASSFLRGNEQYF
TRBV6-5,NA,NA,TRBJ1-2,TGTGCCAGCAGTTTAGGACCGGAGAACTATGGCTACACCTTC,CASSLGPENYGYTF
TRBV10-2,NA,NA,TRBJ2-7,TGCGCCAGCAGGGCCAGGGTCTCCTACGAGCAGTACTTC,CASRARVSYEQYF
TRBV19,few,NA,TRBJ1-1,TGTGCCAGTAGTATTTGGACGGCGAACACTGAAGCTTTCTTT,CASSIWTANTEAFF
TRBV30,NA,NA,TRBJ2-3,TGTGCCTGGAGTGTTTGGGGGACAGATACGCAGTATTTT,CAWSVWGTDTQYF
TRBV10-3,NA,TRBD2,TRBJ2-1,TGTGCCATCAAGGAGACTAGCGGGAGTACTGAGCAGTTCTTC,CAIKETSGSTEQFF
TRBV7-3,NA,NA,TRBJ2-2,TGTGCCAGCAGCTTCAGGGGGGGAAACACCGGGGAGCTGTTTTTT,CASSFRGGNTGELFF
TRBV2,few,NA,TRBJ1-2,TGTGCCAGCAGTGAGGGCGGTCCATATGGCTACACCTTC,CASSEGGPYGYTF
TRBV6-4,NA,NA,TRBJ2-1,TGTGCCAGCAGTGAAGGCGGCCACAATGAGCAGTTCTTC,CASSEGGHNEQFF
TRBV6-5,NA,NA,TRBJ2-7,TGTGCCAGCAGTTACGGGGGCTCCGAGCAGTACTTC,CASSYGGSEQYF
TRBV29-1,NA,NA,TRBJ2-7,TGCAGCGTTGAAGGTGGACTTGAGCAGGGGCAGTACTTC,CSVEGGLEQGQYF
TRBV7-9,NA,NA,TRBJ2-1,TGTGCCAGCAACGAACTACCAGGTTTCGATGAGCAGTTCTTC,CASNELPGFDEQFF
TRBV19,NA,NA,TRBJ2-7,TGTGCCAGTAGTACGGGACAAAGGTACGAGCAGTACTTC,CASSTGQRYEQYF
TRBV9,NA,NA,TRBJ1-3,TGTGCCAGCAGCGTAGTGGGGGGCGCTGGAAACACCATATATTTT,CASSVVGGAGNTIYF
TRBV30,NA,NA,TRBJ2-5,TGTGCCTGGGTCCGGGGAGGTGGAGAGACCCAGTACTTC,CAWVRGGGETQYF
TRBV5-1,NA,NA,TRBJ1-1,TGCGCCAGCAGCCAAGAGGGGAGGAACACTGAAGCTTTCTTT,CASSQEGRNTEAFF
TRBV28,few,NA,TRBJ2-1,TGTGCCAGCAGTCCGCCGCGCGGGGTAATATCAAATGAGCAGTTCTTC,CASSPPRGVISNEQFF
TRBV28,few,NA,TRBJ2-7,TGTGCCAGCAGTTCTAGGACGGTTCAGTACTTC,CASSSRTVQYF
TRBV4-1,NA,TRBD1,TRBJ1-4,TGCGCCAGCAGCCAAGATCAAGGGGGCGCGCCTAATGAAAAACTGTTTTTT,CASSQDQGGAPNEKLFF
TRBV15,NA,NA,TRBJ1-4,TGTGCCACCGGGAACAGGGAGAATGAAAAACTGTTTTTT,CATGNRENEKLFF